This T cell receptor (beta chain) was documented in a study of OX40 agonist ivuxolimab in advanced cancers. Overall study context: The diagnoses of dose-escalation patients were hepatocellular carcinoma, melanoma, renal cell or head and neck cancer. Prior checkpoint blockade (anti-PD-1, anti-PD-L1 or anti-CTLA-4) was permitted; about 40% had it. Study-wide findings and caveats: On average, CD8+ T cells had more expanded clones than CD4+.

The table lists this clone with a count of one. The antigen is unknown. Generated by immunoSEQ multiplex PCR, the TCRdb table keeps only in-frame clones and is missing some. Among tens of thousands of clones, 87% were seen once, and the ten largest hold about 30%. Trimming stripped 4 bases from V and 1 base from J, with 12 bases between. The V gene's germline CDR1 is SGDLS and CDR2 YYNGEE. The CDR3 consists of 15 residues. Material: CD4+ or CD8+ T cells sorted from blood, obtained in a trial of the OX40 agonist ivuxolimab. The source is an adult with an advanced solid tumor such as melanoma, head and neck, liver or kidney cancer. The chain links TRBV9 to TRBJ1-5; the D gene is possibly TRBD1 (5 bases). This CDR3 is CASSLTGTSNQPQHF. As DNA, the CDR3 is TGTGCCAGCAGCCTAACAGGTACAAGCAATCAGCCCCAGCATTTT.